This T cell receptor (beta chain) was observed in a study of T cell repertoires in aging, cancer and after chemotherapy. Study-wide context: Roughly 10 million TCR reads made up the full dataset.

In the case of this clonotype: Its cognate antigen is unknown. The junction shows a germline mismatch at one end, possibly a read error.

TCR beta rearrangements were amplified from peripheral blood genomic DNA. Multiplex touch-down PCR with TRB-A/B primers amplified rearranged V-D-J TRB sequences. TCRdb re-analysed the multiplex PCR reads in MiXCR, keeping a single row per CDR3 protein. This table has about 1,200 distinct CDR3 sequences, roughly 15% appearing once. Study results and limitations: Age-matched healthy donors had significantly more diverse, less clonal blood TCR repertoires than untreated cancer patients.

CDR1 is LGHNA and CDR2 is YNFKEQ in the germline V gene. This CDR3 region has 14 residues. Specimen: blood. The chain has TRBV4-2 and TRBJ2-5; tentatively, D is TRBD2 (6 bases). This receptor was identified in a human donor with a solid tumor. The CDR3 DNA sequence: TGTGCCAGCGGCCAGAGGGGACTTCGAGAGACCCAGTACTTC. It is translated as CASGQRGLRETQYF.